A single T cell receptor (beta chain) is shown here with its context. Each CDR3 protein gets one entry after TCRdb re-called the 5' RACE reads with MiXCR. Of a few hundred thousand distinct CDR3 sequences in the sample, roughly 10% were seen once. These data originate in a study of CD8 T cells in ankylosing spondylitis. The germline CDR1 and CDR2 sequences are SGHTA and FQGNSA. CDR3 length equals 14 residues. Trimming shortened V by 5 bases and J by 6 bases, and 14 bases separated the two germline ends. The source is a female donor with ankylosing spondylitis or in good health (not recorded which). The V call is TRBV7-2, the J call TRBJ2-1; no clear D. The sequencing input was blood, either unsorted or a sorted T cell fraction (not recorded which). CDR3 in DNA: TGTGCCAGCAGCGCGCATCTTACTCCCAATGAGCAGTTCTTC. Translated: CASSAHLTPNEQFF.